Below are 17 T cell receptor beta chains sequenced from a single sample in a study of shared clonotypes between healthy human individuals. Here immunoSEQ multiplex PCR was the method, and the copy in TCRdb shows in-frame clones only, minus some. This sample has some 1 million clones; roughly 80% occur once, and the top ten carry 1.4% to 1.5%. Sequencing used memory CD4+ T cells sorted from blood. The subset denotes: CD45RA-negative fraction. The receptors stem from a man aged 18-30 years in good health.

This clone was recorded only once. The rearrangement joins TRBV7-2 to TRBJ2-2; D remains unclear. Germline V gene data show CDR1 as SGHTA and CDR2 as FQGNSA. The V end was cut by 2 bases, the J end by 7 bases, with 8 bases between. The CDR3 is made up of 13 amino acids. The CDR3 is CASSLYGRGELFF. The CDR3 bases are TGTGCCAGCAGCTTATATGGTCGCGGGGAGCTGTTTTTT. The whole variable domain, remainder taken from reference TRBV7-2 and TRBJ2-2, is GAGVSQSPSNKVTEKGKDVELRCDPISGHTALYWYRQSLGQGLEFLIYFQGNSAPDKSGLPSDRFSAERTGGSVSTLTIQRTQQEDSAVYLCASSLYGRGELFFGEGSRLTVL.

CDR3 coding DNA: TGTGCCAGTAGTTTGGGACAGGGGGTCGGAGAGACCCAGTACTTC. Translating it yields CASSLGQGVGETQYF. The genes are TRBV19 and TRBJ2-5, with 11 bases matching TRBD1. Germline V gene sequence: CDR1 LNHDA, CDR2 SQIVND (reference sequence). This CDR3 region has 15 residues. The V gene end was trimmed by 5 bases and the J gene end by 4 bases; junction bases not matched to a gene: 6.

The rearrangement uses TRBV2 and TRBJ2-3, with D perhaps TRBD1 (6 bases). V was cut by 7 bases and J by 4 bases, with 9 bases left in between. The CDR3 has 12 residues. Germline CDR1 reads SNHLY; CDR2 reads FYNNEI. This CDR3 is CASTKGADTQYF. The CDR3 region has the DNA TGTGCCAGCACCAAGGGGGCAGATACGCAGTATTTT. Based on the CDR3 plus reference TRBV2 and TRBJ2-3, the full variable domain is EPEVTQTPSHQVTQMGQEVILRCVPISNHLYFYWYRQILGQKVEFLVSFYNNEISEKSEIFDDQFSVERPDGSNFTLKIRSTKLEDSAMYFCASTKGADTQYFGPGTRLTVL.

This clone came up once. The chain carries TRBV6-1 and TRBJ1-2; no firm D call. This CDR3 contains 13 residues. Germline V lookup: CDR1 MNHNS, CDR2 SASEGT. V was pared by 1 base and J by 9 bases, with 12 bases between. The CDR3 reads CASSEGSFFSYTF. In DNA, the CDR3 is TGTGCCAGCAGTGAAGGCAGCTTCTTTAGCTACACCTTC.

The rearrangement links TRBV29-1 to TRBJ2-7, with D perhaps TRBD1 (6 bases). The CDR3 runs 14 residues. Looked up from germline, CDR1 is SQVTM and CDR2 is ANQGSEA. Trimming cost V 5 bases and J 0 bases, with 14 bases left between them. The CDR3 reads CSVRGQVSSYEQYF. DNA for the CDR3: TGCAGCGTTAGGGGACAAGTGAGCTCCTACGAGCAGTACTTC.

The chain recombines TRBV7-2 with TRBJ1-2; the D is unclear. The germline V gene encodes CDR1 SGHTA and CDR2 FQGNSA. The V end was cut by 1 base, the J end by 4 bases, with 4 bases between. The length of the CDR3 is 12 residues. The CDR3 loop reads CASSLVTYGYTF. The CDR3 nucleotides read TGTGCCAGCAGCTTAGTCACCTATGGCTACACCTTC.

The chain combines TRBV15 with TRBJ1-5, with D hard to call. Germline-derived CDR1 and CDR2 are LNHNV and YYDKDF (reference sequence). Deletions cut 5 bases from V and 8 bases from J, with 10 bases between. This CDR3 has 12 residues. The CDR3 sequence: CATSGSKEPQHF. The CDR3, as DNA: TGTGCCACCAGCGGGAGTAAGGAGCCCCAGCATTTT.

The chain has TRBV28 and TRBJ2-7; D perhaps matches TRBD2 (6 bases). The length of the CDR3 is 16 residues. The germline V gene has CDR1 MDHEN and CDR2 SYDVKM. V was trimmed by 1 base and J by 4 bases, leaving 17 bases between them. The CDR3 loop is CASSLSSWAGRYEQYF. For the CDR3, the DNA is TGTGCCAGCAGTTTATCATCTTGGGCAGGGAGGTACGAGCAGTACTTC.

The chain joins TRBV28 to TRBJ1-3; 9 nucleotides agree with TRBD1. V was clipped by 6 bases and J by 4 bases; unmatched bases: 7. CDR1 and CDR2 from the germline V gene are MDHEN and SYDVKM. The CDR3 is made up of 15 amino acids. CDR3 in DNA: TGTGCCAGCAGACCCGGGACAGGGATGGGAAACACCATATATTTT. Translating it yields CASRPGTGMGNTIYF. Full variable domain (outside the CDR3, taken from reference TRBV28 and TRBJ1-3): DVKVTQSSRYLVKRTGEKVFLECVQDMDHENMFWYRQDPGLGLRLIYFSYDVKMKEKGDIPEGYSVSREKKERFSLILESASTNQTSMYLCASRPGTGMGNTIYFGEGSWLTVV.

This clone appeared a few times. V usage is TRBV19 and J usage is TRBJ1-1; D gene unclear. CDR1 is LNHDA and CDR2 is SQIVND in the germline V gene (reference sequence). V was pared by 3 bases and J by 6 bases, with 8 bases between. The CDR3 has 12 amino acids. Written as DNA, the CDR3 is TGTGCCAGTAGTATCCTTGGGGCTGAAGCTTTCTTT. Its protein is CASSILGAEAFF.

This chain uses TRBV10-3 with TRBJ2-5; no definite D call. The CDR3 is 11 amino acids. CDR1 is ENHRY and CDR2 is SYGVKD in the germline V gene. Trimming cost V 0 bases and J 14 bases, with 10 bases left between them. The CDR3 loop is CAISESYALYF. In DNA, the CDR3 is TGTGCCATCAGTGAGTCATATGCCCTCTACTTC.

The chain has TRBV5-4 and TRBJ2-6; maybe TRBD2 (5 bases). Per the germline V gene, CDR1 is SGHNT and CDR2 is YYREEE (reference sequence). V gave up 5 bases and J gave up 2 bases, with 8 bases separating them. The CDR3 spans 14 residues. The CDR3 loop is CASRRTAGANVLTF. DNA of the CDR3: TGTGCCAGCAGACGGACTGCTGGGGCCAACGTCCTGACTTTC.

Points on this clone: Distinct nucleotide sequences in the sample also encode this CDR3. The rearrangement links TRBV5-1 to TRBJ2-2, with TRBD2 as a possible D gene (5 bases). The CDR3 contains 12 residues. Germline-derived CDR1 and CDR2 are SGHRS and YFSETQ. DNA for the CDR3: TGCGCAAGCGGACTGAACACCGGGGAGCTGTTTTTT. Encoded protein: CASGLNTGELFF.

The chain uses TRBV10-3 and TRBJ2-3; D may be TRBD1 (7 bases). The CDR3 is 12 residues long. Germline CDR1 and CDR2: ENHRY and SYGVKD. The V end was cut by 5 bases, the J end by 6 bases, with 9 bases between. CDR3 protein: CAISSGGDTQYF. The CDR3 DNA reads TGTGCCATCAGTTCAGGGGGGGATACGCAGTATTTT.

V is TRBV4-2 and J is TRBJ1-2, with D unresolved. From germline, CDR1 is LGHNA and CDR2 YNFKEQ. This CDR3 spans 13 amino acids. The germline V and J ends were trimmed by 2 bases and 14 bases, with 18 bases remaining between them. Here the CDR3 reads CASSQLPAGGLTF. CDR3 coding DNA: TGTGCCAGCAGCCAATTACCGGCAGGAGGACTAACCTTC.

The V and J genes are TRBV29-1 and TRBJ2-3; 7 positions agree with TRBD2. Per germline, CDR1 SQVTM and CDR2 ANQGSEA. The J segment lost 2 bases and the V segment lost 5 bases, leaving 7 bases of the junction unmatched. There are 14 residues in the CDR3. DNA for the CDR3: TGCAGCGTTCTAAGCGGGGTTAACACAGATACGCAGTATTTT. This encodes CSVLSGVNTDTQYF.

On this clone: One end of the junction fails to match germline, which may point to a read error. The rearrangement joins TRBV18 to TRBJ1-2; 7 nucleotides align to TRBD1. The CDR3 has 13 amino acids. CDR1 is KGHSH and CDR2 is LQKENI in the germline V gene. The CDR3 region is CASLSTGNFGYTF. CDR3 bases: TGTGCCAGCTTGTCGACAGGGAACTTTGGCTACACCTTC.